The 14 T cell receptor beta chains in this list originate from one sample, sequenced in a study of blood T cells in healthy people across ages. Through a sample-barcoded 5' primer and a J-beta primer mix, a second PCR was run for roughly 7 to 12 cycles. TCRdb re-called the 5' RACE reads with MiXCR, one entry per CDR3 protein. This table has roughly 500,000 distinct CDR3 sequences, 24% appearing once. These data were also filed under a second study, of T cells of mothers and their children.

The sequenced material came from blood. These TCRs come from a boy younger than 18 in good health.

This clonotype was found a few times. The junction and the germline gene differ at one end; a read error may be behind it. The V gene is TRBV29-1, the J gene TRBJ2-1; D is undetermined. From germline, CDR1 is SQVTM and CDR2 ANQGSEA. The CDR3 runs 15 residues. This CDR3 is CSVEEMESSHNEQFF. Here the CDR3 DNA reads TGCAGCGTTGAGGAAATGGAGTCGTCCCACAATGAGCAATTCTTC.

The rearrangement uses TRBV10-3 and TRBJ1-3; 8 bases line up with TRBD1. Trimming took 8 bases from V and 8 from J; bases not matched to a gene: 11. From germline, CDR1 is ENHRY and CDR2 SYGVKD. This CDR3 contains 14 residues. The CDR3 region has the DNA TGTGCCATCGGAGTGACAGGGGCCGGGGACACCATATATTTT. Translating it yields CAIGVTGAGDTIYF.

The chain carries TRBV28 and TRBJ1-5; unclear D gene. Germline loops: CDR1 MDHEN, CDR2 SYDVKM. Trimming cost V 3 bases and J 11 bases, with 11 bases left between them. There are 12 residues in the CDR3. The CDR3 sequence: CASSFSSLAQHF. CDR3 nucleotide sequence: TGTGCCAGCAGTTTCTCGTCTTTAGCCCAGCATTTT.

This clonotype has more than one count but fewer than ten. The CDR3 nucleotides read TGTGCCAGCAGTGGGGGGCCGGGACAGGGGTACCACGAGCAGTACTTC. Protein product: CASSGGPGQGYHEQYF. The rearrangement uses TRBV27 and TRBJ2-5, with 10 positions matching TRBD1. The J call is doubtful: the DNA matches TRBJ2-7 better. CDR3 length: 16 amino acids. Germline lookup yields CDR1 MNHEY and CDR2 SMNVEV (reference sequence).

The chain is built from TRBV2 and TRBJ1-5; maybe TRBD1 (5 bases). Germline V gives CDR1 SNHLY, CDR2 FYNNEI. Trimming shortened V by 3 bases and J by 1 base, and 16 bases separated the two germline ends. This CDR3 has 17 residues. In DNA, the CDR3 is TGTGCCAGCAGTGACAGGGAGGGCTGGGGAAGCAATCAGCCCCAGCATTTT. Its translation is CASSDREGWGSNQPQHF.

There are a few counts of this clonotype. This rearrangement joins TRBV11-2 to TRBJ2-7; TRBD2 matches 10 bases. V shed 2 bases, J shed 2 bases, and the junction held 9 bases outside the gene matches. The CDR3 covers 17 residues. CDR1 SGHAT and CDR2 FQNNGV come from the germline V gene. CDR3 in DNA: TGTGCCAGCAGCTTACCGACTAGCGGGCAGGTGACCTACGAGCAGTACTTC. Its protein is CASSLPTSGQVTYEQYF.

The chain couples TRBV12-3 or TRBV12-4 to TRBJ1-5; D gene unclear. The V end lost 5 bases, the J end lost 4 bases, and 9 bases lay between the germline ends. CDR3 length: 13 residues. The CDR3 DNA is TGTGCCAGCAGTCCCACACATAATCAGCCCCAGCATTTT. Protein sequence: CASSPTHNQPQHF.

CDR3 in DNA: TGTGCCAGCAGCCAAAGAGACGGGGTGACTAAAGAGACCCAGTACTTC. Amino acids: CASSQRDGVTKETQYF. V is TRBV4-2 and J is TRBJ2-5; D perhaps matches TRBD2 (5 bases). The germline V gene encodes CDR1 LGHNA and CDR2 YNFKEQ. This CDR3 is 16 amino acids long. V lost 2 bases to trimming and J lost 3 bases, with 16 bases between them.

This clonotype was picked up a small number of times. The V and J genes are TRBV20-1 and TRBJ2-7; 9 positions agree with TRBD2. From germline, CDR1 is DFQATT and CDR2 SNEGSKA (reference sequence). This CDR3 is 14 amino acids long. The V and J ends lost 5 bases and 0 bases, in that order; junction bases with no gene match: 5. The CDR3 DNA reads as TGCAGTGCTGTTCTAGCGGGGAGCTCCTACGAGCAGTACTTC. Translating gives CSAVLAGSSYEQYF.

The V gene is TRBV18, the J gene TRBJ2-1; 12 bases align to TRBD2. The CDR3 contains 16 residues. V lost 5 bases and J lost 2; bases outside the gene matches: 4. Germline assignment: CDR1 KGHSH and CDR2 LQKENI. The CDR3 loop is CASSMTSGSTYNEQFF. As DNA, the CDR3 is TGTGCCAGCTCAATGACTAGCGGGAGTACCTACAATGAGCAGTTCTTC. The full variable domain, rest sourced from reference TRBV18 and TRBJ2-1, is NAGVMQNPRHLVRRRGQEARLRCSPMKGHSHVYWYRQLPEEGLKFMVYLQKENIIDESGMPKERFSAEFPKEGPSILRIQQVVRGDSAAYFCASSMTSGSTYNEQFFGPGTRLTVL.

In this sample, this clonotype turned up many times. The chain employs TRBV4-2 and TRBJ2-7, with D possibly matching TRBD2 (6 bases). V was trimmed by 0 bases and J by 3 bases, leaving 9 bases between them. The CDR3 runs to 14 residues. Looked up from germline, CDR1 is LGHNA and CDR2 is YNFKEQ. CDR3 residues: CASSQERRDYEQYF. In DNA form, the CDR3 reads TGTGCCAGCAGCCAAGAGAGGCGGGACTACGAGCAGTACTTC.

This clonotype came up once. The rearrangement uses TRBV5-5 and TRBJ1-2; D is undetermined. The CDR3 runs 14 residues. V was trimmed by 0 bases and J by 2 bases, leaving 8 bases between them. The V gene's germline CDR1 is SGHKS and CDR2 YYEKEE (reference sequence). Here the CDR3 DNA reads TGTGCCAGCAGCTTGGGGCCGGTCAACTATGGCTACACCTTC. Its protein product is CASSLGPVNYGYTF.

CDR3 region: CASSLARLAGNQETQYF. The CDR3 DNA reads as TGTGCCAGCAGCTTAGCGAGGCTAGCGGGTAACCAAGAGACCCAGTACTTC. The chain joins TRBV7-8 to TRBJ2-5; 8 nucleotides align to TRBD2. Losses at the gene ends were 0 bases for V and 0 bases for J; bases not matched to a gene: 6. CDR3 length: 17 amino acids. Germline lookup yields CDR1 SGHVS and CDR2 FQNEAQ.

This clonotype turned up a few times. The rearrangement links TRBV27 to TRBJ2-7; the D gene is possibly TRBD1 (6 bases). This CDR3 is 13 amino acids long. The V gene lost 6 bases and the J gene lost 3 bases, with 12 bases spanning the gap. Germline V gives CDR1 MNHEY, CDR2 SMNVEV (reference sequence). The chain's CDR3 is CASRGGRGYEQYF. CDR3 DNA: TGTGCCAGCAGAGGGGGAAGGGGCTACGAGCAGTACTTC.